A selection of T cell receptor beta chains follows, all from one sample in a study of low-dose radiotherapy and immunotherapy resistance in tumors. TCRdb ran MiXCR on the reads and lists one entry per CDR3 protein. The repertoire holds 65,000 to 85,000 distinct CDR3 sequences, with over 15% as singletons. This specimen consisted of PBMCs, obtained after low-dose radiotherapy plus immunotherapy. Receptors originate from a male donor with prostate cancer. Each CDR3 is given with its conserved first and last residue. The D gene is left open where the match is weak. The size of a clone is reported for some rows only, either as once, few or many, or as a class for expanded clones.

J,V,D,size,CDR3,DNA
TRBJ2-1,TRBV24-1,TRBD2,many,CATSDRAGGPDEQFF,TGTGCCACCAGTGACCGAGCGGGAGGGCCCGATGAGCAGTTCTTC
TRBJ2-7,TRBV29-1,TRBD2,many,CSVARTRGPYEQYF,TGCAGCGTGGCCCGGACTAGGGGACCCTACGAGCAGTACTTC
TRBJ2-1,TRBV13,TRBD2,few,CASSPGTSGGNEQFF,TGTGCCAGCAGCCCCGGGACTAGCGGGGGCAATGAGCAGTTCTTC
TRBJ2-1,TRBV7-2,TRBD2,-,CGSSSSGGVYNEQFF,TGTGGCAGCAGCTCAAGCGGGGGGGTCTACAATGAGCAGTTCTTC
TRBJ2-7,TRBV28,TRBD2,many,CASSIAGGVDEQYF,TGTGCCAGCAGCATAGCGGGAGGAGTCGACGAGCAGTACTTC
TRBJ2-1,TRBV30,-,many,CAWDKGLLSAFF,TGTGCCTGGGATAAAGGGTTACTCTCCGCGTTCTTC
TRBJ2-5,TRBV7-2,-,many,CASSYPETQYF,TGTGCCAGCAGCTACCCAGAGACCCAGTACTTC
TRBJ2-7,TRBV2,TRBD1,many,CASSEIQGALGEQYF,TGTGCCAGCAGTGAAATCCAGGGGGCCCTGGGGGAGCAGTACTTC
TRBJ2-1,TRBV7-5,-,many,CISVSEKYSGAPHNEQFF,-
TRBJ2-7,TRBV7-6,-,many,CASSHRYSSSYEQYF,TGTGCCAGCAGCCATAGGTACTCATCGTCCTACGAGCAGTACTTC
TRBJ2-1,TRBV28,TRBD2,many,CASSSSASGAYNEQFF,TGTGCCAGCAGTTCCTCGGCTAGCGGAGCCTACAATGAGCAGTTCTTC
TRBJ2-3,TRBV6-2/TRBV6-3,-,many,CASSYGGTSTDTQYF,TGTGCCAGCAGTTACGGCGGGACTAGCACAGATACGCAGTATTTT
TRBJ2-1,TRBV6-5,TRBD1,many,CASSRVGRTGGNEQFF,TGTGCCAGCAGCCGCGTAGGGAGGACAGGGGGCAATGAGCAGTTCTTC
TRBJ2-7,TRBV27,TRBD1,-,CASSSYARGSGEQYF,TGTGCCAGCAGTTCTTACGCCAGGGGGTCGGGAGAGCAGTACTTC
TRBJ1-6,TRBV4-3,-,many,CASSQDVGTLNSPLHF,TGCGCCAGCAGCCAAGACGTCGGGACACTTAATTCACCCCTCCACTTT
TRBJ2-4,TRBV3-1,-,-,CASSQVSGVSVKNIQYF,TGTGCCAGCAGCCAAGTATCGGGGGTCTCGGTCAAAAACATTCAGTACTTC
TRBJ1-2,TRBV7-9,-,many,CASSQEGRYYGYTF,TGTGCCAGCAGTCAGGAGGGAAGATACTATGGCTACACCTTC
TRBJ1-3,TRBV5-1,-,many,CASSSAQGSGNTIYF,TGCGCCAGCAGCTCGGCCCAGGGTTCTGGAAACACCATATATTTT
TRBJ1-2,TRBV15,-,many,CATSRDLPDGYTF,TGTGCCACCAGCAGAGATCTCCCGGATGGCTACACCTTC
TRBJ1-1,TRBV28,TRBD1,-,CASSSNRGNGEAFF,TGTGCCAGCAGTTCCAACAGGGGAAATGGTGAAGCTTTCTTT
TRBJ2-7,TRBV7-9,TRBD2,many,CASAPRGADYEQYF,TGTGCCAGCGCCCCGCGGGGGGCAGACTACGAGCAGTACTTC
TRBJ2-7,TRBV4-1,-,many,CASSQEIAAHSYEQYF,TGCGCCAGCAGCCAAGAGATCGCGGCACACTCCTACGAGCAGTACTTC
TRBJ2-5,TRBV20-1,-,many,CSAISRAEETQYF,TGCAGTGCTATTAGCCGGGCGGAAGAGACCCAGTACTTC
TRBJ2-2,TRBV28,TRBD2,many,CASEGLAAPTGELFF,TGTGCCAGCGAAGGACTAGCGGCTCCCACCGGGGAGCTGTTTTTT
TRBJ2-3,TRBV3-1,-,many,CASSQNTDTQYF,TGTGCCAGCAGCCAAAACACAGATACGCAGTATTTT
TRBJ1-5,TRBV28,-,many,CASMNVGQPQHF,TGTGCCAGCATGAACGTAGGTCAGCCCCAGCATTTT
TRBJ2-7,TRBV5-1,TRBD2,many,CASSLRLAGDYEQYF,TGCGCCAGCAGCTTGAGGCTAGCGGGGGACTACGAGCAGTACTTC
TRBJ2-7,TRBV29-1,TRBD2,-,CSVEGEATSGTYEQYF,TGCAGCGTTGAAGGGGAGGCTACTAGCGGAACTTACGAGCAGTACTTC
TRBJ1-1,TRBV2,-,many,CASSVQGLGTEAFF,TGTGCCAGCAGTGTGCAGGGGCTGGGCACTGAAGCTTTCTTT
TRBJ2-3,TRBV6-5,-,many,CASSYAYSTDTQYF,TGTGCCAGCAGTTACGCGTATAGCACAGATACGCAGTATTTT
TRBJ1-2,TRBV29-1,TRBD1,many,CSVEGDSYYGYTF,TGCAGCGTTGAAGGGGACAGTTACTATGGCTACACCTTC
TRBJ2-1,TRBV18,-,-,CASSPPVGADEQFF,TGTGCCAGCTCACCACCGGTAGGGGCGGATGAGCAGTTCTTC
TRBJ1-1,TRBV9,-,few,CASSVEDLNTEAFF,TGTGCCAGCAGCGTTGAGGACTTGAACACTGAAGCTTTCTTT
TRBJ1-1,TRBV30,-,many,CAWTGMNTEAFF,TGTGCCTGGACTGGGATGAACACTGAAGCTTTCTTT
TRBJ1-5,TRBV28,-,many,CASSLSGIRNQPQHF,TGTGCCAGCAGTTTATCTGGGATCCGGAATCAGCCCCAGCATTTT
TRBJ2-7,TRBV4-1,TRBD2,many,CASSQEGGSRHEQYF,TGCGCCAGCAGCCAAGAGGGCGGGAGCCGCCACGAGCAGTACTTC
TRBJ1-5,TRBV9,-,many,CASSVAEGQPQHF,TGTGCCAGCAGCGTAGCTGAGGGTCAGCCCCAGCATTTT
TRBJ2-2,TRBV18,-,many,CASSPAARELFF,TGTGCCAGCTCACCCGCAGCACGGGAGCTGTTTTTT
TRBJ2-1,TRBV4-1,-,-,CASSQELGTAGADEQFF,TGCGCCAGCAGCCAAGAGTTGGGGACTGCCGGTGCCGATGAGCAGTTCTTC
TRBJ2-2,TRBV6-7,TRBD2,-,CASSTWTSGNGAGELFF,TGTGCCAGCAGTACATGGACTAGCGGGAACGGGGCCGGGGAGCTGTTTTTT
TRBJ2-1,TRBV30,TRBD2,many,CAWRSLAGAYNEQFF,TGTGCCTGGCGGTCCCTAGCGGGGGCCTACAATGAGCAGTTCTTC
TRBJ1-3,TRBV4-3,-,-,CASSQDVNPSSGNTIYF,TGCGCCAGCAGCCAAGATGTGAACCCGAGCTCTGGAAACACCATATATTTT
TRBJ2-7,TRBV28,TRBD2,-,CASSSTGTTTYEQYF,TGTGCCAGCAGTTCGACCGGGACTACAACCTACGAGCAGTACTTC
TRBJ1-2,TRBV6-2/TRBV6-3,-,many,CASRLDSQYGYTF,TGTGCCAGCAGACTCGACAGCCAGTATGGCTACACCTTC
TRBJ2-1,TRBV28,-,many,CASNAYNEQFF,TGTGCCAGCAACGCTTACAATGAGCAGTTCTTC
TRBJ2-2,TRBV7-9,-,many,CASTILGGAGLNTGELFF,TGTGCCAGCACCATTCTGGGAGGCGCCGGTTTGAACACCGGGGAGCTGTTTTTT
TRBJ2-3,TRBV29-1,-,many,CSVEKGSKDTQYF,TGCAGCGTTGAAAAAGGATCAAAGGATACGCAGTATTTT
TRBJ2-7,TRBV11-2,TRBD2,many,CASSTSGRREQYF,TGTGCCAGCAGTACTAGCGGGAGAAGGGAGCAGTACTTC
TRBJ1-5,TRBV27,-,many,CASRQGRASNQPQHF,TGTGCCAGCAGGCAGGGGAGGGCTAGCAATCAGCCCCAGCATTTT
TRBJ2-5,TRBV29-1,-,many,CSVAKGTAQETQYF,TGCAGCGTTGCGAAAGGGACGGCCCAAGAGACCCAGTACTTC
TRBJ1-2,TRBV19,TRBD1,many,CASKGTEDGYTF,TGTGCCAGTAAAGGGACAGAGGATGGCTACACCTTC